These 9 T cell receptor beta chains originate from one sample sequenced in a study of regulatory T cells in long-lasting Graves disease. Time point defined: newly diagnosed GD, antithyroid drugs for less than 3 months. Researchers made the TCR library from RNA that was extracted from PBMCs. Arm-PCR of CDR3 regions and iRepertoire HTBI primers were used to build TCR beta libraries. TCRdb reprocessed the multiplex PCR reads via MiXCR and lists one record per CDR3 protein. The profile covers 500,000 to 700,000 distinct CDR3 sequences, with 16% appearing a single time and more than 15% taken by the ten largest. The same specimen was also included in a second study, on T cells in Graves' hyperthyroidism and ophthalmopathy.

The specimen comprised peripheral blood mononuclear cells (PBMCs), sampled at new diagnosis, from a patient treated with antithyroid drugs. All receptors come from a woman under 40 with Graves disease.

This clonotype was observed many times. V is TRBV7-2 and J is TRBJ2-7; 9 positions match TRBD1. Trimming cost V 5 bases and J 0 bases; bases outside gene matches: 8. This CDR3 has 16 residues. Germline V gene lookup returns CDR1 SGHTA and CDR2 FQGNSA. In DNA, the CDR3 is TGTGCCAGCAGCCCGGGACAGGGTACCTTCTCCTACGAGCAGTACTTC. It yields the protein CASSPGQGTFSYEQYF.

The chain is built from TRBV10-3 and TRBJ2-5; the D is unclear. Trimming took 2 bases from V and 5 from J, leaving 6 bases between them. The CDR3 contains 12 residues. Germline V gene data show CDR1 as ENHRY and CDR2 as SYGVKD. The CDR3 loop reads CAISEIAETQYF. The DNA of the CDR3 is TGTGCCATCAGTGAGATCGCCGAGACCCAGTACTTC.

This chain uses TRBV19 with TRBJ2-5; D not resolved. Trimming pared 7 bases from V and 2 bases from J, leaving 11 bases between. CDR3 length: 13 amino acids. The germline V gene encodes CDR1 LNHDA and CDR2 SQIVND (reference sequence). Here the CDR3 reads CASKFHSQETQYF. The DNA of the CDR3 is TGTGCCAGTAAATTTCACAGTCAAGAGACCCAGTACTTC.

This chain connects TRBV24-1 to TRBJ2-5; tentatively, D is TRBD1 or TRBD2 (7 bases each). V was cut by 9 bases and J by 5 bases, with 12 bases left in between. Per germline, CDR1 KGHDR and CDR2 SFDVKD. The CDR3 loop spans 12 amino acids. The CDR3 DNA follows: TGTGCCACCGGCAGGGGGGGCGAGACCCAGTACTTC. Protein: CATGRGGETQYF.

The chain uses TRBV20-1 and TRBJ2-2; D remains unclear. The CDR3 length is 15 residues. Germline V CDR1 and CDR2: DFQATT, SNEGSKA (reference sequence). The CDR3, as DNA: TGCAGCATACCAGACCTAAACGCGAACACCGGGGAGCTGTTTTTT. This encodes CSIPDLNANTGELFF.

This clonotype was detected ten times or more. J is TRBJ1-1 and V is TRBV19; D perhaps matches TRBD1 (5 bases). V was clipped by 3 bases and J by 4 bases, with 15 bases between them. CDR3 length: 15 residues. CDR1 is LNHDA and CDR2 is SQIVND in the germline V gene (reference sequence). CDR3 coding DNA: TGTGCCAGTAGTATCGCCCCGCGGGGGGGCACTGAAGCTTTCTTT. It translates to CASSIAPRGGTEAFF.

There are many counts of this clonotype. The chain joins TRBV2 to TRBJ2-4, with unresolved D. This CDR3 comprises 16 residues. The germline CDR1 and CDR2 sequences are SNHLY and FYNNEI. The V gene lost 4 bases and the J gene lost 0 bases, with 13 bases spanning the gap. The CDR3 region is CASSGVVTQAKNIQYF. The CDR3 bases are TGTGCCAGCAGTGGAGTGGTAACCCAAGCCAAAAACATTCAGTACTTC.

This clonotype was detected only a few times. V is TRBV12-3 or TRBV12-4 and J is TRBJ2-1, with a weak D call TRBD1 (5 bases). Trimming took off 5 bases at V and 7 bases at J, with 18 bases between the two ends. The CDR3 runs 15 residues. The CDR3 loop is CASSGFVGHTNEQFF. In DNA, the CDR3 is TGTGCCAGCAGTGGGTTTGTTGGACACACGAATGAGCAGTTCTTC.

This clonotype has ten or more counts. The chain recombines TRBV6-5 with TRBJ2-7, with TRBD1 identical over 9 bases. After removal of 4 bases from V and 4 bases from J, the junction contained 14 bases not matched to a gene. Germline CDR1 is MNHEY and CDR2 is SVGAGI. The CDR3 is 17 amino acids. The CDR3 coding sequence is TGTGCCAGCAGTTCAAGACAGGGGGGCAAAAACTTATACGAGCAGTACTTC. As protein: CASSSRQGGKNLYEQYF.